The clone carrying this TCR beta chain was observed at least ten times. The data stem from a study of spatial heterogeneity in lung cancer. Time point given: sample taken at primary tumor resection. The donor population consisted of some 70 patients with untreated, early-stage non-small cell lung cancer. Tumor, nontumor lung or frozen PBMC supplied whole RNA that was sequenced unsorted. Looked up from germline, CDR1 is WNHNN and CDR2 is SYGVQD (reference sequence). Between the trimmed V and J ends, which lost 4 bases and 5 bases, there was a span of 9 bases. The CDR3 consists of 13 residues. Unique molecular identifiers, one per molecule, were present on every TCR cDNA molecule. TCRdb analysed the 5' RACE reads with MiXCR anew, one entry per CDR3 protein. The sample holds tens of thousands of distinct CDR3 sequences, about 5% seen once.

This receptor was taken from a female donor with early-stage non-small cell lung cancer. This specimen consisted of PBMCs, obtained at surgery. The chain is built from TRBV10-1 and TRBJ1-5, with D possibly matching TRBD1 (5 bases). In nucleotides, the CDR3 is TGCGCCAGCAGTGCAAGAGGGGATCAGCCCCAGCATTTT. Its translation: CASSARGDQPQHF.